These T cell receptor beta chains were read from a single sample in a study of cytomegalovirus exposure and HLA in healthy donors. Profiling relied on immunoSEQ multiplex PCR, and the TCRdb table lists in-frame clones only, not all of them. The sample lists around 300,000 clones; about nine tenths were seen once. Sequencing was carried out using PBMCs. The source is a woman between 25 and 40 years old in good health and CMV-seropositive. Both conserved end residues are part of each CDR3. The order of the fields is D gene, clone size, V gene, J gene, CDR3 protein, CDR3 DNA. D genes are given only for firm matches. The size field is filled for only some rows; it gives once, few, many or a size class.

TRBD1	NA	TRBV27	TRBJ2-7	CASSLRVLGQNYEQYF	TGTGCCAGCAGCCTTCGGGTCTTGGGACAGAATTACGAGCAGTACTTC
NA	NA	TRBV27	TRBJ1-5	CATGAIRQPQHF	TGTGCCACCGGGGCGATCAGGCAGCCCCAGCATTTT
NA	NA	TRBV7-9	TRBJ2-7	CASSLVASSYEQYF	TGTGCCAGCAGCTTAGTGGCCAGCTCCTACGAGCAGTACTTC
NA	NA	TRBV7-8	TRBJ1-5	CASSLAAGNQPQHF	TGTGCCAGCAGCTTAGCGGCGGGGAATCAGCCCCAGCATTTT
NA	NA	TRBV4-2	TRBJ2-7	CASRPHPAVPYEQYF	TGTGCCAGCAGACCCCACCCAGCGGTTCCCTACGAGCAGTACTTC
NA	NA	TRBV7-3	TRBJ2-3	CASSLTGSTDTQYF	TGTGCCAGCAGCTTAACGGGGTCCACAGATACGCAGTATTTT
NA	NA	TRBV25-1	TRBJ2-1	CASSAPGTGYLNEQFF	TGTGCCAGCAGTGCCCCTGGCACAGGGTACCTCAATGAGCAGTTCTTC
TRBD1	NA	TRBV29-1	TRBJ1-4	CSAGQGTRTNEKLFF	TGCAGCGCTGGACAGGGGACGCGAACTAATGAAAAACTGTTTTTT
NA	few	TRBV28	TRBJ2-2	CASSPGSGELFF	TGTGCCAGCAGTCCTGGTAGCGGGGAGCTGTTTTTT
NA	NA	TRBV18	TRBJ1-2	CASSPAGTPYGYTF	TGTGCCAGCTCACCAGCAGGGACACCCTATGGCTACACCTTC
TRBD1	NA	TRBV11-3	TRBJ2-7	CASSAGQAPYEQYF	TGTGCCAGCAGCGCAGGACAGGCTCCCTACGAGCAGTACTTC
NA	NA	TRBV5-4	TRBJ2-7	CASIRGASGEQYF	TGTGCCAGCATCCGGGGGGCGTCGGGCGAGCAGTACTTC
NA	NA	TRBV11-3	TRBJ2-7	CASSLGPGATYEQYF	TGTGCCAGCAGCTTAGGACCGGGGGCGACCTACGAGCAGTACTTC
NA	NA	TRBV28	TRBJ1-1	CASSLVPGWDTEAFF	TGTGCCAGCAGTTTAGTCCCAGGATGGGACACTGAAGCTTTCTTT
TRBD1	NA	TRBV30	TRBJ2-2	CAWTQGATGELFF	TGTGCCTGGACTCAGGGGGCTACCGGGGAGCTGTTTTTT
NA	NA	TRBV6-5	TRBJ2-7	CASSYGLTYIPYEQYF	TGTGCCAGCAGTTACGGATTGACGTATATTCCCTACGAGCAGTACTTC
NA	NA	TRBV25-1	TRBJ2-5	CASSVDHLYQETQYF	TGTGCCTCCTCTGTCGACCACTTGTACCAAGAGACCCAGTACTTC
TRBD1	NA	TRBV5-1	TRBJ1-2	CASSLDRGLGGYTF	TGCGCCAGCAGCTTGGACAGGGGATTGGGCGGCTACACCTTC
NA	NA	TRBV6-6	TRBJ2-7	CASSYSSLQGGEQYF	TGTGCCAGCAGTTACTCAAGTCTGCAGGGAGGCGAGCAGTACTTC
NA	NA	TRBV7-8	TRBJ1-1	CASSPERVTNTEAFF	TGTGCCAGCAGCCCCGAGAGGGTTACGAACACTGAAGCTTTCTTT
NA	NA	TRBV28	TRBJ2-7	CASIPGGTETYEQYF	TGTGCCAGCATCCCTGGGGGGACAGAGACCTACGAGCAGTACTTC
NA	NA	TRBV20-1	TRBJ1-2	CSAREGYGYTF	TGCAGTGCTAGAGAGGGCTATGGCTACACCTTC
NA	NA	TRBV6-4	TRBJ1-1	CASSTEVGTEAFF	TGTGCCAGCAGTACAGAGGTCGGGACTGAAGCTTTCTTT
NA	once	TRBV6-1	TRBJ2-1	CASSINLSYNEQFF	TGTGCCAGCAGTATCAATTTGTCCTACAATGAGCAGTTCTTC
NA	NA	TRBV7-3	TRBJ2-7	CASSLDYRYEQYF	TGTGCCAGCAGCTTGGACTATCGATACGAGCAGTACTTC
NA	NA	TRBV5-5	TRBJ2-1	CASSLGLQYNEQFF	TGTGCCAGCAGCTTGGGGTTGCAGTACAATGAGCAGTTCTTC
NA	few	TRBV2	TRBJ2-7	CASSGPWAYF	TGTGCCAGCAGTGGACCGTGGGCGTACTTC
NA	once	TRBV27	TRBJ2-7	CASSLSYSSYEQYF	TGTGCCAGCAGTTTATCTTACAGCTCCTACGAGCAGTACTTC
NA	NA	TRBV11-2	TRBJ2-7	CASSSTRGRWAYEQYF	TGTGCCAGCAGCTCCACTCGTGGTCGGTGGGCCTACGAGCAGTACTTC
NA	NA	TRBV2	TRBJ1-6	CASSDWGRSYNSPLHF	TGTGCCAGCAGTGATTGGGGGCGCTCCTATAATTCACCCCTCCACTTT
NA	NA	TRBV11-2	TRBJ2-7	CASNPRIDYEQYF	TGTGCCAGCAACCCGCGAATTGATTACGAGCAGTACTTC